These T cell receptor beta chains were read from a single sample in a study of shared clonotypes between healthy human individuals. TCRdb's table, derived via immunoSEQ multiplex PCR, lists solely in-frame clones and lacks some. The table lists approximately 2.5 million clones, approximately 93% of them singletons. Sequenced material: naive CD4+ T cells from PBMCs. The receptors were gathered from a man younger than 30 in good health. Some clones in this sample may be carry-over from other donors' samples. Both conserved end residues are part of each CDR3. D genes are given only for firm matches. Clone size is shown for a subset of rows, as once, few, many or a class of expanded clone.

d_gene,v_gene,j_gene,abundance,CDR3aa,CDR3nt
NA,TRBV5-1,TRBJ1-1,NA,CASSLIPTSTEAFF,TGCGCCAGCAGCTTAATTCCGACGAGCACTGAAGCTTTCTTT
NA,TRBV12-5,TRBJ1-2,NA,CASGLPPEEGGDYGYTF,TGTGCTAGTGGTTTGCCACCCGAGGAGGGAGGGGACTATGGCTACACCTTC
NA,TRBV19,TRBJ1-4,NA,CASSIKSATNEKLFF,TGTGCCAGTAGTATTAAGTCGGCCACTAATGAAAAACTGTTTTTT
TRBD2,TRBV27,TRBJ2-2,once,CASSLLRLAGVPGELFF,TGTGCCAGCAGTTTATTGAGATTAGCGGGAGTTCCGGGGGAGCTGTTTTTT
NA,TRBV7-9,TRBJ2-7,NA,CASSLWGDRYEQYF,TGTGCCAGCAGCTTATGGGGAGACCGCTACGAGCAGTACTTC
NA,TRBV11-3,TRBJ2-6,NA,CASSLRSGANVLTF,TGTGCCAGCAGCTTAAGGTCTGGGGCCAACGTCCTGACTTTC
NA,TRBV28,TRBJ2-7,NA,CASSLPRVMGAEGGNEQYF,TGTGCCAGCAGTTTACCCAGGGTGATGGGGGCCGAGGGCGGGAACGAGCAGTACTTC
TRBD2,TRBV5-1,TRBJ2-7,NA,CASSLSQMTSETYEQYF,TGCGCCAGCAGCTTGTCCCAAATGACTAGCGAAACCTACGAGCAGTACTTC
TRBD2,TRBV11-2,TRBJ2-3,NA,CASSLWPSGRSDTQYF,TGTGCCAGCAGCTTATGGCCTAGCGGGAGATCAGATACGCAGTATTTT
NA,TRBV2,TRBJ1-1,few,CAGGRVNTEAFF,TGTGCCGGGGGGAGAGTGAACACTGAAGCTTTCTTT
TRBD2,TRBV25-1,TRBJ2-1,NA,CASSAPLAGSNNEQFF,TGTGCCAGCAGCGCGCCCCTAGCGGGATCCAACAATGAGCAGTTCTTC
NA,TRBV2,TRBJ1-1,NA,CASSGVDLYNTEAFF,TGTGCCAGCAGTGGCGTAGACCTTTATAACACTGAAGCTTTCTTT
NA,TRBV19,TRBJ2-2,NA,CATSQGMRTGELFF,TGTGCCACCAGTCAGGGGATGCGCACCGGGGAGCTGTTTTTT
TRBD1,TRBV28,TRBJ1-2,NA,CVSGTAYGYTF,TGTGTATCCGGGACAGCCTATGGCTACACCTTC
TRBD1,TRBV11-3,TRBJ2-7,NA,CASSEGAGAYEQYF,TGTGCCAGCAGCGAGGGGGCAGGGGCCTACGAGCAGTACTTC
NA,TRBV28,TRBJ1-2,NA,CASGEVFSEPNGYGYTF,TGTGCCAGCGGGGAGGTTTTTTCGGAACCGAACGGCTATGGCTACACCTTC
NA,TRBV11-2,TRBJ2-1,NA,CASSLWTYMYNEQFF,TGTGCCAGCAGCTTGTGGACATACATGTACAATGAGCAGTTCTTC
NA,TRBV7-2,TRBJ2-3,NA,CASSLVGDTQYF,TGTGCCAGCAGCCTCGTTGGGGATACGCAGTATTTT
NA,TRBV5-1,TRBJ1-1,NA,CASSPLAGEDTEAFF,TGCGCCAGCAGCCCGCTCGCCGGGGAGGACACTGAAGCTTTCTTT
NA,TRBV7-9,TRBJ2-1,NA,CASTQDSNHEQFF,TGTGCCAGCACACAGGACAGTAACCATGAGCAGTTCTTC
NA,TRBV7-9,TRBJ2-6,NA,CASSLGAGSSGANVLTF,TGTGCCAGCAGCCTCGGGGCAGGAAGCTCTGGGGCCAACGTCCTGACTTTC
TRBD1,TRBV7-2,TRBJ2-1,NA,CASSPSDRRDEQFF,TGTGCCAGCAGCCCCTCGGACAGGCGAGATGAGCAGTTCTTC
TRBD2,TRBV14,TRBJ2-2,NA,CASRGGRLSTGELFF,TGTGCCAGCAGGGGCGGGAGGTTGAGCACCGGGGAGCTGTTTTTT
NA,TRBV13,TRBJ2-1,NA,CASSSTGVEEQFF,TGTGCCAGCAGCTCCACAGGTGTTGAAGAGCAGTTCTTC
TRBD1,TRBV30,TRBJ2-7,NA,CAGTGGTGFYEQYF,TGTGCCGGGACAGGAGGGACAGGGTTCTACGAGCAGTACTTC
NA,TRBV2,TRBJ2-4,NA,CASSQTSGVNIQYF,TGTGCCAGCAGTCAGACCTCCGGAGTAAACATTCAGTACTTC
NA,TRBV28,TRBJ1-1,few,CASSLRGAATEAFF,TGTGCCAGCAGTTTAAGGGGGGCGGCCACTGAAGCTTTCTTT
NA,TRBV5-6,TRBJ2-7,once,CASSPRGTTRSYEQYF,TGTGCCAGCAGCCCGAGGGGGACAACCCGCTCCTACGAGCAGTACTTC
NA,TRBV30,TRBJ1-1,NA,CACGGGVAEAFF,TGTGCCTGCGGGGGGGGAGTCGCTGAAGCTTTCTTT
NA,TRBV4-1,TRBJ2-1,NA,CASSLRTTQALNEQFF,TGCGCCAGCAGCCTTCGGACTACCCAGGCCCTCAATGAGCAGTTCTTC
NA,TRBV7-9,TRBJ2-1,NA,CASSIRGNEQFF,TGTGCCAGCAGCATCAGGGGCAATGAGCAGTTCTTC
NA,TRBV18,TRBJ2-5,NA,CASSLSTGRETQYF,TGTGCCAGCTCACTAAGTACAGGGAGAGAGACCCAGTACTTC
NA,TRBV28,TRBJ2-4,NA,CASSPKNIQYF,TGTGCCAGCAGTCCCAAAAACATTCAGTACTTC
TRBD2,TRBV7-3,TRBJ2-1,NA,CASSLIAPAGVGGEQFF,TGTGCCAGCAGCTTAATAGCTCCCGCGGGAGTCGGAGGGGAGCAGTTCTTC
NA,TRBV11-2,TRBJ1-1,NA,CASSLDTNTEAFF,TGTGCCAGCAGCTTAGATACGAACACTGAAGCTTTCTTT
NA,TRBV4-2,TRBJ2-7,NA,CASSRGQSYEQYF,TGTGCCAGCAGCCGAGGACAGTCCTACGAGCAGTACTTC
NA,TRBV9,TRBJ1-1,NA,CASSVEPNTEAFF,TGTGCCAGCAGCGTAGAACCGAACACTGAAGCTTTCTTT
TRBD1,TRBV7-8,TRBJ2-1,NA,CASSFRLGNRGYNEQFF,TGTGCCAGCAGCTTCCGACTAGGCAACAGGGGGTACAATGAGCAGTTCTTC
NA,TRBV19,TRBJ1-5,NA,CASSSGSAGNQPQHF,TGTGCCAGTAGTTCCGGGTCGGCAGGCAATCAGCCCCAGCATTTT